This is a list of T cell receptor beta chains from one sample in a study of CD8+CD57+ T cells in acquired aplastic anemia. TCRdb reanalysed the reads using MiXCR and keeps one entry per CDR3 protein. The repertoire holds 160,000 or so distinct CDR3 sequences, less than 50% seen once, with over 25% in the top ten. The sample taken for sequencing was sorted CD4+, CD8+, or CD8+CD57+ T cells (not recorded which) from PBMCs. These receptors were collected from a human donor with aplastic anemia. CDR3s include the opening cysteine and the closing phenylalanine or tryptophan. A D gene is named only where the DNA matches it firmly. Rows may omit the clone size; those that give it use once, few, many or a size class.

d_gene	v_gene	abundance	j_gene	len	CDR3nt	CDR3aa
-	TRBV5-4	once	TRBJ2-5	13	TGTGCCAGCAGCATGGGGGGTGATGTGACCCAGTACTTC	CASSMGGDVTQYF
-	TRBV2	-	TRBJ1-4	14	TGTGCCAGCAGGGGAGTAGCCGACACTGAAAAACTGTTTTTT	CASRGVADTEKLFF
TRBD1	TRBV19	many	TRBJ1-5	15	TGTGCCAGTAGTATCGGACAGGGGCTAAATCAGCCCCAGCATTTT	CASSIGQGLNQPQHF
TRBD2	TRBV27	few	TRBJ2-1	15	TGTGCCAGCAAACTAGCGGGTTCCTCCTACAATGAGCAGTTCTTC	CASKLAGSSYNEQFF
-	TRBV12-3/TRBV12-4	-	TRBJ1-1	15	TGTGCCAGCAGTTTATGGACAATGGAGAACACTGAAGCTTTCTTT	CASSLWTMENTEAFF
TRBD2	TRBV5-6	many	TRBJ2-5	15	TGTGCCAGCAGCTTGACGGGACTAGCGGAGGAGACCCAGTACTTC	CASSLTGLAEETQYF
-	TRBV10-3	once	TRBJ1-5	12	TGTGCCATCAGTGACAGCAATCAGCCCCAGCATTTT	CAISDSNQPQHF
-	TRBV5-1	-	TRBJ1-1	13	TGCGCCAGCAGCTATACTCGGAACACTGAAGCTTTCTTT	CASSYTRNTEAFF
TRBD1	TRBV11-1	few	TRBJ2-2	14	TGTGCCAGCAGCTACAGGGGGGCCACCGGGGAGCTGTTTTTT	CASSYRGATGELFF
TRBD2	TRBV9	many	TRBJ2-3	15	TGTGCCAGCAGCGCCGATAGCGGGAGCACAGATACGCAGTATTTT	CASSADSGSTDTQYF
-	TRBV7-9	-	TRBJ2-7	15	TGTGCCAGCAGCGTCGAGGCAGCTAGCTCCTACGAGCAGTACTTC	CASSVEAASSYEQYF
-	TRBV25-1	-	TRBJ1-6	16	TGTGCCAGCAGGGCACCGGTAACAGGGAAGGTGACACCCCTCCACTTT	CASRAPVTGKVTPLHF
-	TRBV27	few	TRBJ2-1	14	TGTGCCAGCAGTTTAAGGGGGATCTACAATGAGCAGTTCTTC	CASSLRGIYNEQFF
-	TRBV24-1	few	TRBJ2-1	14	TGTGCCACCAGTGAGATAGGAACCAGGGATGAGCAGTTCTTC	CATSEIGTRDEQFF
TRBD1	TRBV25-1	many	TRBJ2-5	17	TGTGCCAGCAGTGAAGCTCAGTGGAACAGGGGCCAAGAGACCCAGTACTTC	CASSEAQWNRGQETQYF
TRBD1	TRBV13	-	TRBJ2-7	16	TGTGTCAGCAGCCCCCTGAAGGGACAGGGGACCTACGAGCAGTACTTC	CVSSPLKGQGTYEQYF
-	TRBV2	once	TRBJ2-2	14	TGTGCCAGCAGTGACGAGGGGAACACCGGGGAGCTGTTTTTT	CASSDEGNTGELFF
TRBD1	TRBV2	-	TRBJ2-7	14	TGTGCCAGCACCCGGACAGGGGGCCCCTACGAGCAGTACTTC	CASTRTGGPYEQYF
-	TRBV12-3/TRBV12-4	-	TRBJ2-5	13	TGTGCCAGCAGACAGACCCCCCTCGGGACCCAGTACTTC	CASRQTPLGTQYF
TRBD1	TRBV24-1	-	TRBJ2-3	15	TGTGCCACCAGTGATTTGCAGGGGGCCTCAGATACGCAGTATTTT	CATSDLQGASDTQYF
-	TRBV19	-	TRBJ1-6	14	TGTGCCAGTAGTATAGACCGGGGTTATTCACCCCTCCACTTT	CASSIDRGYSPLHF
-	TRBV7-2	few	TRBJ2-3	14	TGTGCCAGCAGCTTTGTCCCAGGCGGAGATACGCAGTATTTT	CASSFVPGGDTQYF
TRBD1	TRBV12-3/TRBV12-4	-	TRBJ2-5	14	TGTGCCAGCAGGGACAGGGGGCAAGAAGAGACCCAGTACTTC	CASRDRGQEETQYF
-	TRBV24-1	many	TRBJ1-5	14	TGTGACACTCCCGGCCCAGGGGTTAATCAGCCCCAGCATTTT	CDTPGPGVNQPQHF
-	TRBV5-8	many	TRBJ2-7	14	TGTGCCAGCAGCTCGGGAGGGGGCGTCTACGAGCAGTACTTC	CASSSGGGVYEQYF
-	TRBV11-2	-	TRBJ2-1	16	TGTGCCAGCAGCTTAATTTCGAAGGTACAGGCCAATGAGCAGTTCTTC	CASSLISKVQANEQFF
-	TRBV20-1	-	TRBJ2-7	13	TGCAGTGCTAGGGTCAGAAGCTTGTACGAGCAGTACTTC	CSARVRSLYEQYF
-	TRBV12-3/TRBV12-4	-	TRBJ2-7	11	TGTGCCAGCAGGACAGGTTCGGAGCAGTACTTC	CASRTGSEQYF
-	TRBV6-1	-	TRBJ2-7	14	TGTGCCAGCAAATTACAGGGAAGGCTCTATGAGCAGTACTTC	CASKLQGRLYEQYF
-	TRBV11-3	many	TRBJ1-3	12	TGTGCCACTCAGGGTACTGGAAACACCATATATTTT	CATQGTGNTIYF
TRBD1	TRBV11-1	many	TRBJ1-1	16	TGTGCCAGCAGCTCCAGGGGGGGGGACTCAAACACTGAAGCTTTCTTT	CASSSRGGDSNTEAFF
TRBD1	TRBV2	-	TRBJ2-5	13	TGTGCCAGCAGTGGGACAGGGAAAGAGACCCAGTACTTC	CASSGTGKETQYF
-	TRBV5-8	many	TRBJ2-2	13	TGTGCCAGCAACCCTCTTCCCTCCGGGGAGCTGTTTTTT	CASNPLPSGELFF